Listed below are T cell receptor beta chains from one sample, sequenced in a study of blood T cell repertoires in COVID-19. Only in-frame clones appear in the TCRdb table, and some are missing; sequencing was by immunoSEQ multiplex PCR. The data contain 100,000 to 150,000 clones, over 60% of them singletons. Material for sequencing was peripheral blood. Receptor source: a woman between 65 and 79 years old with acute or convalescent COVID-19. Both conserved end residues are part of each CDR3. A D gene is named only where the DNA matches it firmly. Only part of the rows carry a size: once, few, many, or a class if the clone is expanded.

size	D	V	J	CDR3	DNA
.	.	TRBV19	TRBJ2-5	CASSIGAYQETQYF	TGTGCCAGTAGTATAGGGGCTTACCAAGAGACCCAGTACTTC
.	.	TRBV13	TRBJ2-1	CASSSRQSYNEQFF	TGTGCCAGCAGCTCGCGACAGAGCTACAATGAGCAGTTCTTC
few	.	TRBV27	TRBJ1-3	CASKSLSGNTIYF	TGTGCCAGCAAAAGCCTCTCTGGAAACACCATATATTTT
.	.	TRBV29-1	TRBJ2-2	CSVGEGGAVTGELFF	TGCAGCGTTGGAGAGGGCGGGGCAGTAACCGGGGAGCTGTTTTTT
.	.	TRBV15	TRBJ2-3	CATSRGMDSTDTQYF	TGTGCCACCAGCAGAGGAATGGACAGTACAGATACGCAGTATTTT
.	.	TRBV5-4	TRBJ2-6	CASSLGGAPSGANVLTF	TGTGCCAGCAGCTTGGGGGGCGCCCCGTCTGGGGCCAACGTCCTGACTTTC
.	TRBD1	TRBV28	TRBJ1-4	CASSLSTGHNEKLFF	TGTGCCAGCAGTTTATCGACAGGGCATAATGAAAAACTGTTTTTT
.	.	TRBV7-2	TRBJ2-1	CASSLGGRLENEQFF	TGTGCCAGCAGCTTGGGGGGGCGATTGGAGAATGAGCAGTTCTTC
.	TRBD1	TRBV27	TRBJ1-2	CASSSRTGDTYGYTF	TGTGCCAGCAGTTCAAGGACAGGGGACACCTATGGCTACACCTTC
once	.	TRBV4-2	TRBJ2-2	CASSVGLMNTGELFF	TGTGCCAGCAGCGTGGGACTGATGAACACCGGGGAGCTGTTTTTT
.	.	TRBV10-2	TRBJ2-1	CASSETNSYNEQFF	TGCGCCAGCAGTGAGACTAACTCCTACAATGAGCAGTTCTTC
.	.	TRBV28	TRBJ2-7	CASSSGKYEQYF	TGTGCCAGCAGTTCCGGGAAGTACGAGCAGTACTTC
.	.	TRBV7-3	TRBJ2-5	CASSLKETQYF	TGTGCCAGCAGTCTAAAAGAGACCCAGTACTTC
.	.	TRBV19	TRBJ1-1	CASSITGKNTEAFF	TGTGCCAGTAGTATTACAGGGAAGAACACTGAAGCTTTCTTT
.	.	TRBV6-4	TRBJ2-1	CASSAEEGARQFF	TGTGCCAGCAGTGCAGAGGAGGGGGCGCGGCAGTTCTTC
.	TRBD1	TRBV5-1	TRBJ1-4	CASSSGQETEKLFF	TGCGCCAGCAGCTCGGGACAGGAAACTGAAAAACTGTTTTTT
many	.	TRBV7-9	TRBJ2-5	CASSLTETQYF	TGTGCCAGCAGCCTAACAGAGACCCAGTACTTC
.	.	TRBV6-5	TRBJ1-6	CASTRDLGFSPLHF	TGTGCCAGCACGAGGGACTTGGGATTTTCACCCCTCCACTTT
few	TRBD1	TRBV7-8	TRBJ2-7	CASSFGTGDFYEQYF	TGTGCCAGCAGCTTTGGGACAGGGGATTTCTACGAGCAGTACTTC
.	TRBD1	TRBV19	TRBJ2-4	CASSTQGAAKNIQYF	TGTGCCAGTAGTACGCAGGGGGCAGCCAAAAACATTCAGTACTTC
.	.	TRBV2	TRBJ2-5	CASSEGGDETQYF	TGTGCCAGCAGTGAAGGGGGAGATGAGACCCAGTACTTC
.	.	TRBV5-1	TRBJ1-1	CASSLAARGSTEAFF	TGCGCCAGCAGCTTGGCAGCCAGGGGATCCACTGAAGCTTTCTTT
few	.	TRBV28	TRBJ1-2	CASSLQGGNGYTF	TGTGCCAGCAGTCTACAGGGAGGGAATGGCTACACCTTC
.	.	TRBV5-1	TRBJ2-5	CASSSLGGETQYF	TGCGCCAGCAGCTCCCTGGGCGGGGAGACCCAGTACTTC
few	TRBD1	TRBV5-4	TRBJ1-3	CASSYDRGNGNTIYF	TGTGCCAGCAGCTACGACAGGGGCAATGGAAACACCATATATTTT
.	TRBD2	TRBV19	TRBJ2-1	CASRAIPATSGAYNEQFF	TGTGCCAGTAGGGCTATCCCGGCGACTAGCGGGGCGTACAATGAGCAGTTCTTC
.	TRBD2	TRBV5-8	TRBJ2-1	CASSRRTSGANEQFF	TGTGCCAGCAGCCGACGGACTAGCGGGGCGAATGAGCAGTTCTTC
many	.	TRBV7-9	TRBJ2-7	CASSLATGESSYEQYF	TGTGCCAGCAGCTTAGCGACAGGCGAGAGCTCCTACGAGCAGTACTTC
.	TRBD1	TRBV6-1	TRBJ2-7	CASSEWTGGEQYF	TGTGCCAGCAGTGAATGGACAGGGGGCGAGCAGTACTTC
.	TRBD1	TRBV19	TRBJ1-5	CASRESQGASNQPQHF	TGTGCCAGTAGGGAATCACAGGGGGCAAGCAATCAGCCCCAGCATTTT
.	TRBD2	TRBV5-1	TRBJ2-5	CASRLRTSSMETQYF	TGCGCCAGCCGCCTAAGGACTAGTAGTATGGAGACCCAGTACTTC
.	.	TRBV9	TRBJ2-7	CASSVARDTVTYEQYF	TGTGCCAGCAGCGTGGCCCGGGACACCGTAACCTACGAGCAGTACTTC
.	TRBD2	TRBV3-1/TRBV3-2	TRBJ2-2	CASYLSGGTGELFF	TGTGCCAGCTACCTCAGCGGGGGGACCGGGGAGCTGTTTTTT
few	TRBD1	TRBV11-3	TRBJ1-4	CASSNRDRESEKLFF	TGTGCCAGCAGCAACCGGGACAGGGAGAGTGAAAAACTGTTTTTT
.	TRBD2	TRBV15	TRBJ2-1	CATSGGLAGARSYNEQFF	TGTGCCACCAGCGGCGGACTAGCGGGAGCGCGCTCCTACAATGAGCAGTTCTTC
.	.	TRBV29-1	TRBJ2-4	CSAKNSFSNIQYF	TGCAGCGCCAAAAACTCATTTAGCAACATTCAGTACTTC
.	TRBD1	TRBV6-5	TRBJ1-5	CASTGQGNQPQHF	TGTGCCAGCACGGGACAGGGGAATCAGCCCCAGCATTTT
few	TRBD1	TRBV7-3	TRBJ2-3	CASSLQPGQGRDTQYF	TGTGCCAGCAGCTTACAACCCGGACAGGGGAGGGATACGCAGTATTTT
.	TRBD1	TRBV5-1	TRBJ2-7	CASSQQGDSDEQYF	TGCGCCAGCAGCCAACAGGGGGATTCGGACGAGCAGTACTTC
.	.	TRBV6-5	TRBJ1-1	CASSYRGAGYAFF	TGTGCCAGCAGTTATCGGGGGGCGGGCTACGCTTTCTTT
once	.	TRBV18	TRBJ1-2	CASSPAGQGGYTF	TGTGCCAGCTCACCAGCGGGCCAAGGTGGCTACACCTTC
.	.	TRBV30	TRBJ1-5	CAWTGGHYQPQHF	TGTGCCTGGACGGGGGGCCATTATCAGCCCCAGCATTTT
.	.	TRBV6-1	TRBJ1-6	CASSEFEGNNSPLHF	TGTGCCAGCAGTGAATTTGAGGGAAATAATTCACCCCTCCACTTT
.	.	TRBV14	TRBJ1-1	CASSQVYSEAFF	TGTGCCAGCAGCCAAGTATATTCTGAAGCTTTCTTT
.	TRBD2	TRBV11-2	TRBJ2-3	CASSLVTSGGGTDTQYF	TGTGCCAGCAGCTTAGTGACTAGCGGGGGGGGCACAGATACGCAGTATTTT
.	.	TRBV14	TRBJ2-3	CASSQGRMAGDTQYF	TGTGCCAGCAGCCAAGGGAGGATGGCGGGAGATACGCAGTATTTT
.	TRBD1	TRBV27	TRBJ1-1	CASSIIQGAPEAFF	TGTGCCAGCAGTATCATACAGGGGGCTCCTGAAGCTTTCTTT
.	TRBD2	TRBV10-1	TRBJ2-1	CASSEAGVREQFF	TGCGCCAGCAGTGAGGCGGGAGTTCGAGAGCAGTTCTTC
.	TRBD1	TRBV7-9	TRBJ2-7	CASSSGTDSYEQYF	TGTGCCAGCAGCTCGGGGACAGACTCCTACGAGCAGTACTTC
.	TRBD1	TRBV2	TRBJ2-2	CASRGQYTGELFF	TGTGCCAGCAGGGGACAGTACACCGGGGAGCTGTTTTTT
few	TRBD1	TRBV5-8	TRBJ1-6	CASSSGQVLNSPLHF	TGTGCCAGCAGCTCCGGACAGGTTCTAAATTCACCCCTCCACTTT
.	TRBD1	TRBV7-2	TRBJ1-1	CASSPGQGAAEAFF	TGTGCCAGCAGCCCGGGACAGGGGGCGGCTGAAGCTTTCTTT
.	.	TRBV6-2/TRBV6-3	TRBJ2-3	CASSYLSTDTQYF	TGTGCCAGCAGTTACCTAAGCACAGATACGCAGTATTTT
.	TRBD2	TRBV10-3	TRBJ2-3	CAISELGLAGSSTDTQYF	TGTGCCATCAGTGAGCTTGGACTAGCGGGGTCTAGCACAGATACGCAGTATTTT
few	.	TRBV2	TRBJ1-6	CASSEAQRSPLHF	TGTGCCAGCAGTGAAGCTCAGAGGTCTCCCCTCCACTTT
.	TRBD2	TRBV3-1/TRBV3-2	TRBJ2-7	CASSQTKPGLAGDEQYF	TGTGCCAGCAGCCAGACAAAACCGGGACTAGCGGGAGACGAGCAGTACTTC
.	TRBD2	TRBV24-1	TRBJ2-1	CATSDSSGTSGTSYNEQFF	TGTGCCACCAGTGATTCTAGTGGGACTAGCGGAACCTCCTACAATGAGCAGTTCTTC